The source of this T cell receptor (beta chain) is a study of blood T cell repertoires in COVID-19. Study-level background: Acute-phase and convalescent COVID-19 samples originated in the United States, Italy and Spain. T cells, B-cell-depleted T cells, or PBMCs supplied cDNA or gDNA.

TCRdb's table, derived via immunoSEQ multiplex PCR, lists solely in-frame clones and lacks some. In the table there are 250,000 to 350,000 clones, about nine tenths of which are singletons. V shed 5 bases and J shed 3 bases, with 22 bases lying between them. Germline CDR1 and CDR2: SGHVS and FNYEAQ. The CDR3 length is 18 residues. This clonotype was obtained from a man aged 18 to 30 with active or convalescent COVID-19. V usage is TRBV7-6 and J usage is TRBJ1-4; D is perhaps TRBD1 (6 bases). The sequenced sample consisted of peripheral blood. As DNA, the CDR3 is TGTGCCAGCAGCCCCGGAACAGGGTTTGCGGCGGCTAATGAAAAACTGTTTTTT. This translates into CASSPGTGFAAANEKLFF. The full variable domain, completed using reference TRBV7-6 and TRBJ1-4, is GAGVSQSPRYKVTKRGQDVALRCDPISGHVSLYWYRQALGQGPEFLTYFNYEAQQDKSGLPNDRFSAERPEGSISTLTIQRTEQRDSAMYRCASSPGTGFAAANEKLFFGSGTQLSVL.